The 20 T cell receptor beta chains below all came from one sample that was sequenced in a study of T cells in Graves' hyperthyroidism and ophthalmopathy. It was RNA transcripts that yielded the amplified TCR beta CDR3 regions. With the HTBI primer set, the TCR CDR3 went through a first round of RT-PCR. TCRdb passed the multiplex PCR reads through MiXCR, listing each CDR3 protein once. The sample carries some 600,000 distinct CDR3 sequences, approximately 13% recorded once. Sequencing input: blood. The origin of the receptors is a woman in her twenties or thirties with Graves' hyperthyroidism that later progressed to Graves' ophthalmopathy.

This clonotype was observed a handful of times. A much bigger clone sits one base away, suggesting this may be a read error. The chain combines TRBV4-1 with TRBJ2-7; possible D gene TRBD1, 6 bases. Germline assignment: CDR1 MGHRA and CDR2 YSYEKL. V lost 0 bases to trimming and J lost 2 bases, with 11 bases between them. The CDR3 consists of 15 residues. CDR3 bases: TGCGCCAGCAGCCAAGATTATGGGGGCGCCTACGAGCAGTACTTC. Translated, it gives CASSQDYGGAYEQYF.

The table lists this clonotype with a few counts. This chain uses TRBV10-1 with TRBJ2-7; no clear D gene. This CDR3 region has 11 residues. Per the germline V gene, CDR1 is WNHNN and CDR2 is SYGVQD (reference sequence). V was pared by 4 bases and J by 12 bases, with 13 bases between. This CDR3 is CASSGRPSAYF. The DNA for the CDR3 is TGCGCCAGCAGTGGACGGCCCTCAGCGTACTTC.

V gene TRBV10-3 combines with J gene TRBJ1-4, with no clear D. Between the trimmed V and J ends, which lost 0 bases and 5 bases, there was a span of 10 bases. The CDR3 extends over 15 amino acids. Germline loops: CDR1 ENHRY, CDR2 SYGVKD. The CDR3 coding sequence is TGTGCCATCAGTGAGTCTGGGGTACAGAATGAAAAACTGTTTTTT. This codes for CAISESGVQNEKLFF.

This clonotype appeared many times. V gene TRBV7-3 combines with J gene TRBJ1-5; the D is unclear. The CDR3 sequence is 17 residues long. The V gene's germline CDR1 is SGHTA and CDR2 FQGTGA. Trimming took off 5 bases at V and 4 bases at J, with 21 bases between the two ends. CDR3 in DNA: TGTGCCAGCAGCACACACCCCGTAATGGGGATTAATCAGCCCCAGCATTTT. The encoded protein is CASSTHPVMGINQPQHF.

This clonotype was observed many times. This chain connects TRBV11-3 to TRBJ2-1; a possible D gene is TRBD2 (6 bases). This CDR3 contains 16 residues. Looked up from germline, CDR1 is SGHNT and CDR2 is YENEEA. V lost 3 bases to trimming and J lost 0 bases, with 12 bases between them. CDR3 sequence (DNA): TGTGCCAGCAGCTTTTTTTGGGGGGACTCCTACAATGAGCAGTTCTTC. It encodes CASSFFWGDSYNEQFF.

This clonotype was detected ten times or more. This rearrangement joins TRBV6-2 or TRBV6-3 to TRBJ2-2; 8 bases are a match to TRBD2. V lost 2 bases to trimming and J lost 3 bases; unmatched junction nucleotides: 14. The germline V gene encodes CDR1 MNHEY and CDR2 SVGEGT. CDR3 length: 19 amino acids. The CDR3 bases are TGTGCCAGCAGTTACGAATCGCGGGCAGCGGGGGTAGACACCGGGGAGCTGTTTTTT. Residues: CASSYESRAAGVDTGELFF.

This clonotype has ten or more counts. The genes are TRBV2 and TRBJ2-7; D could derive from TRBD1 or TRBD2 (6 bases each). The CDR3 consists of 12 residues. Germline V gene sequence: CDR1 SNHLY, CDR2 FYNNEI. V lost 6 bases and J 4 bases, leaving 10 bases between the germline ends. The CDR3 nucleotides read TGTGCCAGCAGGCGAGGGGGGTACGAGCAGTACTTC. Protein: CASRRGGYEQYF.

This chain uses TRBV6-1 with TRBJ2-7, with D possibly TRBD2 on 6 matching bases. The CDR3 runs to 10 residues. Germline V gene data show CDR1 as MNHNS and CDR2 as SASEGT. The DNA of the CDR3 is TGTGCGGGGGGTGGATACGAGCAGTACTTC. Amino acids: CAGGGYEQYF.

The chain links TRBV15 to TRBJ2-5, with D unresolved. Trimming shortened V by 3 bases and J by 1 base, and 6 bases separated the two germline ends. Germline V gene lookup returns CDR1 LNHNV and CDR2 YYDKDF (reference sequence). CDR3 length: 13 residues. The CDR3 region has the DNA TGTGCCACCAGCAGGCTAATCCAAGAGACCCAGTACTTC. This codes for CATSRLIQETQYF. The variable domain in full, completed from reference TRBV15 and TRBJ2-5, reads DAMVIQNPRYQVTQFGKPVTLSCSQTLNHNVMYWYQQKSSQAPKLLFHYYDKDFNNEADTPDNFQSRRPNTSFCFLDIRSPGLGDTAMYLCATSRLIQETQYFGPGTRLLVL.

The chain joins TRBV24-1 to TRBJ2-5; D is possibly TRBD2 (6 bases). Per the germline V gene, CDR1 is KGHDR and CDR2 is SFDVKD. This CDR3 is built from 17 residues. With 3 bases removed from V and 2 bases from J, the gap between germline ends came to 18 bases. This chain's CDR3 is CATSDQVRDSYQETQYF. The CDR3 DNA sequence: TGTGCCACCAGTGATCAGGTGCGGGACTCCTATCAAGAGACCCAGTACTTC.

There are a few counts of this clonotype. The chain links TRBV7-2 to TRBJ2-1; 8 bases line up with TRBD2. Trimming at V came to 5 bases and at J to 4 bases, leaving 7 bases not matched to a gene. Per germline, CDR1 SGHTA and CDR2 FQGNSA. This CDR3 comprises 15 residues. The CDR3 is CASSTIAGLYNEQFF. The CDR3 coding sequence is TGTGCCAGCAGCACAATAGCGGGGTTATACAATGAGCAGTTCTTC.

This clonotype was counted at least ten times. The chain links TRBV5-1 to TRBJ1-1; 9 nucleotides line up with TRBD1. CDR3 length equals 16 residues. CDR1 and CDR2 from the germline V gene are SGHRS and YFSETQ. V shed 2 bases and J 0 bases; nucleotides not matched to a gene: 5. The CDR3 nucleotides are TGCGCCAGCAGCTTAGGACAGGGGTTGGTGAACACTGAAGCTTTCTTT. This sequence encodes CASSLGQGLVNTEAFF. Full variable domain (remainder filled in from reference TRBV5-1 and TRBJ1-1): KAGVTQTPRYLIKTRGQQVTLSCSPISGHRSVSWYQQTPGQGLQFLFEYFSETQRNKGNFPGRFSGRQFSNSRSEMNVSTLELGDSALYLCASSLGQGLVNTEAFFGQGTRLTVV.

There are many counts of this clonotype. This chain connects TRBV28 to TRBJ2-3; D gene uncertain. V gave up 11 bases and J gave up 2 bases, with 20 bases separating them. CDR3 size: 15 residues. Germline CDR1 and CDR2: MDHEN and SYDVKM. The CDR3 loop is CASAPPAKITDTQYF. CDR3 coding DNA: TGTGCCTCAGCGCCCCCCGCGAAGATCACAGATACGCAGTATTTT.

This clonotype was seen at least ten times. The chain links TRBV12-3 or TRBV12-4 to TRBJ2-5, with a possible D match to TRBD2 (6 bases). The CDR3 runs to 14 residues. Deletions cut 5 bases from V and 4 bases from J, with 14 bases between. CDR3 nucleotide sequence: TGTGCCAGCAGTGCCCCTGGCGGGACAGAGACCCAGTACTTC. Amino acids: CASSAPGGTETQYF.

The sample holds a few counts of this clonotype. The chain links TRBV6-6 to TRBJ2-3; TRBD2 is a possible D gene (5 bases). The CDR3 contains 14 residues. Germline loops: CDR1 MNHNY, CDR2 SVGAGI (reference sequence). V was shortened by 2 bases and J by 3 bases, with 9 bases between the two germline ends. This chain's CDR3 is CASSYGLATDTQYF. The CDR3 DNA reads TGTGCCAGCAGTTACGGACTGGCTACAGATACGCAGTATTTT.

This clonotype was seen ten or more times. CDR3 sequence reads: CASSQVASGMVGDTQYF. The CDR3, as DNA: TGTGCCAGCAGCCAAGTAGCTAGCGGGATGGTTGGAGATACGCAGTATTTT. V is TRBV14 and J is TRBJ2-3; the match to TRBD2 covers 9 bases. V lost 1 base to trimming and J lost 5 bases; unmatched junction nucleotides: 10. Looked up from germline, CDR1 is SGHDN and CDR2 is FVKESK. The CDR3 runs 17 residues.

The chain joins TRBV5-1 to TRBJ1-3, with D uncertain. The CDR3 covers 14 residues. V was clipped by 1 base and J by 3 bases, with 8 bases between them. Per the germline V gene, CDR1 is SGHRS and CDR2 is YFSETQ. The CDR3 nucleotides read TGCGCCAGCAGCTTGCCGGCAGATGGAAACACCATATATTTT. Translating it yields CASSLPADGNTIYF.

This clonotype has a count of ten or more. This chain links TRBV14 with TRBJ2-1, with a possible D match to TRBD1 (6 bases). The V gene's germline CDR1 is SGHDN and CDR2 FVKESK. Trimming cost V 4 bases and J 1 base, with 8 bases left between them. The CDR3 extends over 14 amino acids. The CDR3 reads CASSPGASYNEQFF. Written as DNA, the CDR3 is TGTGCCAGCAGCCCAGGGGCGTCCTACAATGAGCAGTTCTTC. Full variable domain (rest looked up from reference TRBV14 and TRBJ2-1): EAGVTQFPSHSVIEKGQTVTLRCDPISGHDNLYWYRRVMGKEIKFLLHFVKESKQDESGMPNNRFLAERTGGTYSTLKVQPAELEDSGVYFCASSPGASYNEQFFGPGTRLTVL.

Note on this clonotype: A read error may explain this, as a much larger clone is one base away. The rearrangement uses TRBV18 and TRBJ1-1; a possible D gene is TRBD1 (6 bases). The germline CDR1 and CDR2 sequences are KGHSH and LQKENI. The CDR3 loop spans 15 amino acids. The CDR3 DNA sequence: TGTGCCAGCCCACCCGTCGGGGGCCGTGGTACTGAAGCTTTCTTT. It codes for CASPPVGGRGTEAFF. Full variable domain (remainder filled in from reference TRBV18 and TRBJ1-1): NAGVMQNPRHLVRRRGQEARLRCSPMKGHSHVYWYRQLPEEGLKFMVYLQKENIIDESGMPKERFSAEFPKEGPSILRIQQVVRGDSAAYFCASPPVGGRGTEAFFGQGTRLTVV.

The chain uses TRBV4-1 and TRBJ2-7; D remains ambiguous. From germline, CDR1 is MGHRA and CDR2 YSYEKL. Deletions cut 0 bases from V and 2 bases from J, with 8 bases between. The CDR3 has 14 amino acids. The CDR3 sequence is CASSQDSTAYEQYF. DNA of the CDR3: TGCGCCAGCAGCCAAGATAGCACAGCCTACGAGCAGTACTTC.